This T cell receptor (beta chain) was profiled in a study of response to subunit inactivated influenza vaccine. TCRdb fed the RT-PCR reads into MiXCR, producing one record per CDR3 protein. The sample lists roughly 500,000 distinct CDR3 sequences, 15% to 20% occurring once. Germline V gene sequence: CDR1 MNHEY, CDR2 SVGAGI. Trimming pared 6 bases from V and 8 bases from J, leaving 13 bases between. This CDR3 has 13 residues. The sequencing here drew on CD4+ T cells sorted from PBMCs, taken about 23 months after vaccination. The chain joins TRBV6-5 to TRBJ1-4, with D possibly being TRBD1 (5 bases). The receptor was derived from a man aged 45 to 70 who received an inactivated influenza vaccine. The CDR3 reads CASRLGTREKLFF. CDR3 nucleotides: TGTGCCAGCAGACTCGGGACGCGCGAAAAACTGTTTTTT.